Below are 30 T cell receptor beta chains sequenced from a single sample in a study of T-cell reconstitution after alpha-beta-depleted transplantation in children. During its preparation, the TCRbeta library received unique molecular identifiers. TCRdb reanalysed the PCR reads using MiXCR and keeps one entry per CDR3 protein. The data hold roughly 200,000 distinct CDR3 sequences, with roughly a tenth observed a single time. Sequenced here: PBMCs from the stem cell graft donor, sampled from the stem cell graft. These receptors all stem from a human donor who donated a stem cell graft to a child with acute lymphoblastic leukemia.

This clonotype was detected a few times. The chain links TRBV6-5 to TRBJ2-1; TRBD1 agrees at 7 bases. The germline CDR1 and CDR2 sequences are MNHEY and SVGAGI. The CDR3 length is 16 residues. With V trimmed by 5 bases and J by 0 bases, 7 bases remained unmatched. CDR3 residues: CASSNDRVGSYNEQFF. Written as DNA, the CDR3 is TGTGCCAGCAGTAACGACAGGGTGGGCTCCTACAATGAGCAGTTCTTC.

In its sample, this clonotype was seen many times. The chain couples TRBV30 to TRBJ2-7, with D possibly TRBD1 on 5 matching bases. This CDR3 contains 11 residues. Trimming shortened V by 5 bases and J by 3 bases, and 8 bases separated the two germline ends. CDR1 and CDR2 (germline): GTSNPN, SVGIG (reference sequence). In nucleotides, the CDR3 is TGTGCCTGGGACAGCAACTACGAGCAGTACTTC. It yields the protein CAWDSNYEQYF.

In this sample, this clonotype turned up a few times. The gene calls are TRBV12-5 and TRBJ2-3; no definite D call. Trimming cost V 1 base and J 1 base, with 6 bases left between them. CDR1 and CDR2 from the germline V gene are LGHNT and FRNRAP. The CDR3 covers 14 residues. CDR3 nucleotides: TGTGCTAGTGGTTTGGATAGGGGCACAGATACGCAGTATTTT. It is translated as CASGLDRGTDTQYF.

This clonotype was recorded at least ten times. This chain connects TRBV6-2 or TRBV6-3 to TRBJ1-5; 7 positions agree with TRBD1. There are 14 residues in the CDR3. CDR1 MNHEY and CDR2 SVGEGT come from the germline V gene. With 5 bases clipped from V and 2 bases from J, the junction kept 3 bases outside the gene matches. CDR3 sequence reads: CASSRQGGNQPQHF. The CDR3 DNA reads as TGTGCCAGCAGTCGACAGGGCGGCAATCAGCCCCAGCATTTT.

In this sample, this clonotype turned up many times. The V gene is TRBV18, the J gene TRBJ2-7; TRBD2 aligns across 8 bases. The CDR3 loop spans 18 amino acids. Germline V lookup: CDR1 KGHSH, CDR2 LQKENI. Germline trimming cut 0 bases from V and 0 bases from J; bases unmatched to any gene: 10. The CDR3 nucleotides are TGTGCCAGCTCACCACCGGCCCGGGGGGGCTTATACTCCTACGAGCAGTACTTC. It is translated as CASSPPARGGLYSYEQYF.

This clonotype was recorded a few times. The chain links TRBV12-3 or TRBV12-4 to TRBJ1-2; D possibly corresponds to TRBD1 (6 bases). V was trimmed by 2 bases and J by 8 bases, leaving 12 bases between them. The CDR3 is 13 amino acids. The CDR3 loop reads CASSLPGVRGYTF. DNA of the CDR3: TGTGCCAGCAGTTTACCAGGGGTCAGGGGCTACACCTTC.

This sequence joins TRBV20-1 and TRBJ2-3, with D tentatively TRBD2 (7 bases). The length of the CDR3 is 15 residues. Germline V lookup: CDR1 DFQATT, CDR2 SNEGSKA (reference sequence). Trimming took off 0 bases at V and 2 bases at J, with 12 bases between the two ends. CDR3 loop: CSARDRGGITDTQYF. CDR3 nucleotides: TGCAGTGCTAGAGATAGGGGGGGTATCACAGATACGCAGTATTTT.

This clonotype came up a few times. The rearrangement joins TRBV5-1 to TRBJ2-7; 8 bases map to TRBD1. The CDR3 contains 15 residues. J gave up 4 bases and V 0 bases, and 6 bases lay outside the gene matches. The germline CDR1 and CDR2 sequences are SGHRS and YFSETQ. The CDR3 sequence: CASSLETGGLYEQYF. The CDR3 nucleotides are TGCGCCAGCAGCTTGGAAACAGGGGGTCTGTACGAGCAGTACTTC.

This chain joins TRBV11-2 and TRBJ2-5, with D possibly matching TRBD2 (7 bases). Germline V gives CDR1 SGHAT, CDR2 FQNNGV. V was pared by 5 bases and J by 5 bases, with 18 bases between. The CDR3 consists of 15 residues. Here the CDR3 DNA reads TGTGCCAGCAGCGGAACTAGGGGGGGCGGGGAGACCCAGTACTTC. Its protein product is CASSGTRGGGETQYF.

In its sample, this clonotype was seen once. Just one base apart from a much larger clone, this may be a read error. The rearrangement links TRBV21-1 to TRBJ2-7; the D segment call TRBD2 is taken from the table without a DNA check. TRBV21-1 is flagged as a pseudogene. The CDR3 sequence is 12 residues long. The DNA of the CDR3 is TGTTCCAGCAGCAATAAGCGGGGGGGCTGGTACTTC. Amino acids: CSSSNKRGGWYF.

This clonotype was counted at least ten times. In DNA, the CDR3 is TGCGCCAGCAGCTTGTCTCTTACGGGGGCGCGAGAGCAGTACTTC. This gives the protein CASSLSLTGAREQYF. The V gene is TRBV5-1, the J gene TRBJ2-7; tentatively, D is TRBD1 or TRBD2 (6 bases each). The CDR3 contains 15 residues. V lost 1 base and J 7 bases, leaving 18 bases between the germline ends. Germline CDR1 and CDR2: SGHRS and YFSETQ.

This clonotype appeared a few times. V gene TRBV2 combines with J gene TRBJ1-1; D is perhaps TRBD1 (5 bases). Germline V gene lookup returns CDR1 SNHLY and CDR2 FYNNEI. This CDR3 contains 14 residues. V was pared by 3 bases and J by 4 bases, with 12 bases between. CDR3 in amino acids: CASSEVRGGTEAFF. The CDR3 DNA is TGTGCCAGCAGTGAGGTTAGGGGCGGCACTGAAGCTTTCTTT. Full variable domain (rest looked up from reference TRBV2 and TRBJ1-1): EPEVTQTPSHQVTQMGQEVILRCVPISNHLYFYWYRQILGQKVEFLVSFYNNEISEKSEIFDDQFSVERPDGSNFTLKIRSTKLEDSAMYFCASSEVRGGTEAFFGQGTRLTVV.

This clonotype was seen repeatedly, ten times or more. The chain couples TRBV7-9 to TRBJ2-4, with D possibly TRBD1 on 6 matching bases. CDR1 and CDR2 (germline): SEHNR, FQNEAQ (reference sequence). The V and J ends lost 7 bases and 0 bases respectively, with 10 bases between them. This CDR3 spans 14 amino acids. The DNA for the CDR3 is TGTGCCAGCATCAAGGGGGAAGCCAAAAACATTCAGTACTTC. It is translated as CASIKGEAKNIQYF.

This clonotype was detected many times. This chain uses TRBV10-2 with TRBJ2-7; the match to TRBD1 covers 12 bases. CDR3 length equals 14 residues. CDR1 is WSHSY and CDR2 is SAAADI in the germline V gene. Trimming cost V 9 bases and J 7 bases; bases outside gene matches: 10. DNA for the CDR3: TGCGCCAGTGAACCGGGACAGGGGGCGGAGGAGCAGTACTTC. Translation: CASEPGQGAEEQYF.

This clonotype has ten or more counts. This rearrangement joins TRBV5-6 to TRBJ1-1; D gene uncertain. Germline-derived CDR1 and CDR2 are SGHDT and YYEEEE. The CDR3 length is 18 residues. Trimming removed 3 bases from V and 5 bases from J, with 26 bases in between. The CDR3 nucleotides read TGTGCCAGCAGCTCCATCCTCCTATTCAAGGGAGTGGGGACTGAAGCTTTCTTT. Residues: CASSSILLFKGVGTEAFF.

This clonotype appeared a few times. The CDR3 loop reads CASSYASGRTEAFF. CDR3 coding DNA: TGTGCCAGCAGCTACGCCTCGGGGCGGACTGAAGCTTTCTTT. The rearrangement joins TRBV27 to TRBJ1-1, with a possible D match to TRBD1 (5 bases). Germline V gives CDR1 MNHEY, CDR2 SMNVEV (reference sequence). V was trimmed by 6 bases and J by 5 bases, leaving 16 bases between them. The CDR3 is 14 amino acids.

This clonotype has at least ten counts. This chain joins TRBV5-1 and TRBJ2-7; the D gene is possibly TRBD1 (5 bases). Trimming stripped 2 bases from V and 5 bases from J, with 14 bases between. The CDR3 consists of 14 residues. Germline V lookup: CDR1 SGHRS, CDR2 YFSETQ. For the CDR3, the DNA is TGCGCCAGCAGCTTCCAGGGTTCGACCGACGAGCAGTACTTC. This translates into CASSFQGSTDEQYF.

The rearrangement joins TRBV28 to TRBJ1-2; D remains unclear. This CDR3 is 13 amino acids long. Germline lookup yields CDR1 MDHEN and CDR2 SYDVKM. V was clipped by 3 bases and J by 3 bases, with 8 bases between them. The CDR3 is CASSFADYYGYTF. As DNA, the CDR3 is TGTGCCAGCAGTTTCGCGGACTACTATGGCTACACCTTC.

The CDR3, as DNA: TGTGCCAGCAGTACCCGGACTACTGATACGCAGTATTTT. This gives the protein CASSTRTTDTQYF. The J gene is TRBJ2-3, the V gene TRBV12-3 or TRBV12-4, with a possible D match to TRBD2 (6 bases). Trimming left V 5 bases short and J 6 bases short, with 12 bases between. CDR3 length equals 13 residues.

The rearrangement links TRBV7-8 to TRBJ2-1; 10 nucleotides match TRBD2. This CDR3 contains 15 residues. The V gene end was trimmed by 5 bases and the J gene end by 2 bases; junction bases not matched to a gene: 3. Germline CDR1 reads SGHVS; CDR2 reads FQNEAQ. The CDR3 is CASSETSGAYNEQFF. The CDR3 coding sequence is TGTGCCAGCAGCGAAACTAGCGGGGCCTACAATGAGCAGTTCTTC.

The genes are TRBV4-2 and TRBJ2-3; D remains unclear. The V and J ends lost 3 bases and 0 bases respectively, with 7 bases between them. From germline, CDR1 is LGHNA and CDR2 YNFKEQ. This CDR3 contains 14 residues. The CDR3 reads CASSHDSSTDTQYF. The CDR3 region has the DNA TGTGCCAGCAGCCATGACTCAAGCACAGATACGCAGTATTTT.

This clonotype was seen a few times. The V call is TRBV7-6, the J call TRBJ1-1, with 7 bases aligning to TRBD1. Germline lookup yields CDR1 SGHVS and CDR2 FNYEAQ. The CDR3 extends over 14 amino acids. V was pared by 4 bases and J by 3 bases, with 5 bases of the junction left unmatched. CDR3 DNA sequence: TGTGCCAGCAGCTCAAGTCAGGGGGACACTGAAGCTTTCTTT. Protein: CASSSSQGDTEAFF.

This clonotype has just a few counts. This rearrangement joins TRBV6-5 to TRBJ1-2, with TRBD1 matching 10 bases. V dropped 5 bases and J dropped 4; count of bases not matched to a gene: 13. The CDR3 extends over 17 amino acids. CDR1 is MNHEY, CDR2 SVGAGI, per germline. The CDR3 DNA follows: TGTGCCAGCAGTCACCAGGTGACAGGGGGCAGAGGCTATGGCTACACCTTC. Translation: CASSHQVTGGRGYGYTF.

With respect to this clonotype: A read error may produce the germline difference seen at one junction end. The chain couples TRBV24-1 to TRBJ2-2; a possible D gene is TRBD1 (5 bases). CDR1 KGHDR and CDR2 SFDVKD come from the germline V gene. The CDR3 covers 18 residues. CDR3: CATSDLKMPGFITEELFF. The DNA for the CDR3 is TGTGCCACCAGTGATTTAAAAATGCCAGGGTTTATCACCGAGGAGCTGTTTTTT.

The chain's CDR3 is CASSPGRNYEQYF. CDR3 bases: TGTGCCAGCAGCCCGGGACGGAACTACGAGCAGTACTTC. The chain recombines TRBV6-1 with TRBJ2-7; D may be TRBD1 or TRBD2 (5 bases each). Trimming removed 6 bases from V and 3 bases from J, with 12 bases in between. The V gene's germline CDR1 is MNHNS and CDR2 SASEGT. This CDR3 is 13 amino acids long.

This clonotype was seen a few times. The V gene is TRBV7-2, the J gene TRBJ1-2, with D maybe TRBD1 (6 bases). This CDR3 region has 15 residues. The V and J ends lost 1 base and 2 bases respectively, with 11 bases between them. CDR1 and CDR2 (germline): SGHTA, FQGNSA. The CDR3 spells CASSLGLGGNYGYTF. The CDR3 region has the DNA TGTGCCAGCAGCTTAGGATTGGGGGGCAACTATGGCTACACCTTC. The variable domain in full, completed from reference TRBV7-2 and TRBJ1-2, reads GAGVSQSPSNKVTEKGKDVELRCDPISGHTALYWYRQSLGQGLEFLIYFQGNSAPDKSGLPSDRFSAERTGGSVSTLTIQRTQQEDSAVYLCASSLGLGGNYGYTFGSGTRLTVV.

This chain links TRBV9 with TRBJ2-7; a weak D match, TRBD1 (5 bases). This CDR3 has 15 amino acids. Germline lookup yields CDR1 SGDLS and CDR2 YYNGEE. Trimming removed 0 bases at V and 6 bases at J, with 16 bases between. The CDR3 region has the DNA TGTGCCAGCAGCGTAGATCGGCAGGGAAGCGCCGAGCAGTACTTC. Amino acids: CASSVDRQGSAEQYF.

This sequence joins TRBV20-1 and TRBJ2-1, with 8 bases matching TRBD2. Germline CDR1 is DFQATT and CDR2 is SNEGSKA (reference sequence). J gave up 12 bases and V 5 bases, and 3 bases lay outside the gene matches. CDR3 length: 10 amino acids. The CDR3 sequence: CSAGGGPQFF. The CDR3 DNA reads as TGCAGTGCTGGCGGGGGGCCGCAGTTCTTC.

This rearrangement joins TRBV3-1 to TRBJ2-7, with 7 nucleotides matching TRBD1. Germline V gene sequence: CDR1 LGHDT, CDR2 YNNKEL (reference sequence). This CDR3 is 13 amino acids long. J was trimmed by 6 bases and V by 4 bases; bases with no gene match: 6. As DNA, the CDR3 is TGTGCCAGCAGCCCCAGACAGGGTTTCGAGCAGTACTTC. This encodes CASSPRQGFEQYF.

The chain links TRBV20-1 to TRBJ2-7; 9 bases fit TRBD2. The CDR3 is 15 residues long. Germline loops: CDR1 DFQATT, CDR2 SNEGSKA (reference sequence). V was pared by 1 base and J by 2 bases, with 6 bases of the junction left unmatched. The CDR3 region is CSARGPSGVPYEQYF. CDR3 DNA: TGCAGTGCTAGAGGGCCTAGCGGGGTCCCCTACGAGCAGTACTTC.